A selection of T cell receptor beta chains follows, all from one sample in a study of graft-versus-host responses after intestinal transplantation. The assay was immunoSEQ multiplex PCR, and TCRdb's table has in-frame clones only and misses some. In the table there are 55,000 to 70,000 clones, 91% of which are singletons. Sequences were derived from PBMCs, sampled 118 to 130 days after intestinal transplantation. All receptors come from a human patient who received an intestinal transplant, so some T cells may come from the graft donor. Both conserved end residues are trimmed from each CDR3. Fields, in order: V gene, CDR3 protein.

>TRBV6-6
ASSHPEPGNTIY
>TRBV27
ASSAVPKRDRSEAF
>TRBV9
ASSVSGGTSYEQY
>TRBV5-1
ASSYLGRFSGNTIY
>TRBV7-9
ASSYDSNTEAF
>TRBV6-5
ASSSPEGRWPNTQY
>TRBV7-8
ASSHFPRERISTDTQY
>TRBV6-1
ASSEWGSGRDSYEQY
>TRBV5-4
ASSFTLAGQETQY
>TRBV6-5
ASSRSGTSYQPQH
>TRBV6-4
ASSVGVDTGELF
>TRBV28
ASSFNSYEQY
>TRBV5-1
ASSLGPEGSYEQY
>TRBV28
ASSTHRDRVPDTQY
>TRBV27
ASSPIAGAVNEQF
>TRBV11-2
ASSLAYRVNGYT
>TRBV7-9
ASSLEAGAADTQY
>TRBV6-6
ASSYSWGEGQPQH
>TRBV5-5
ASSLVGGREQPQH
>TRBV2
ASGTASNQPQH
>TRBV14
ASSRGTSGTYEQF
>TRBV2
AGRTVRYEQY
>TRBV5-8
ASSLVSPLH
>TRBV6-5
ASSYSMGIPSYEQY
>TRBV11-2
ASSFWTSGEYTDTQY
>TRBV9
ASSVGPFISYEQY
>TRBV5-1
ASSLEGQGARTGELF
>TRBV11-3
ASSVAGENNEQF
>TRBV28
ASSFHDRGGTEAF
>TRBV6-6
ASSYGTATHEQY
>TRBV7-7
ASSLGTSGQETQY
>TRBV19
ASSRDRDSHYNQPQH
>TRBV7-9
ASSPPGQGKNEQF
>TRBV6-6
ASSYVGWGDDEQY
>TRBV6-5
ASRGTGNTYEQY